These 17 T cell receptor beta chains originate from one sample sequenced in a study of T-cell memory formation after mild COVID-19. One entry per CDR3 protein results from TCRdb running MiXCR on the 5' RACE reads. Altogether fewer than 350,000 distinct CDR3 sequences are present, about 13% being singletons, with the ten largest covering roughly a fifth. Sequenced material: PBMCs or a T cell subset sorted from them (not recorded which). The receptors come from a man aged 18 to 29 who had mild COVID-19 (a few samples of this study predate the infection). Cell type and time point are not known.

This clonotype was counted a few times. This chain connects TRBV27 to TRBJ2-1, with TRBD2 matching over 12 bases. In germline, CDR1 is MNHEY, CDR2 SMNVEV (reference sequence). The V gene end was trimmed by 9 bases and the J gene end by 9 bases; junction bases not matched to a gene: 12. The CDR3 sequence is 15 residues long. The CDR3 loop reads CASTGLAGQPVEQFF. The CDR3, as DNA: TGTGCCAGTACTGGACTAGCGGGGCAACCGGTTGAGCAGTTCTTC.

This clonotype showed up just a few times. The J gene is TRBJ2-7, the V gene TRBV27; TRBD2 matches 12 bases. CDR1 is MNHEY, CDR2 SMNVEV, per germline (reference sequence). This CDR3 comprises 18 residues. V dropped 5 bases and J dropped 3; count of bases not matched to a gene: 14. Here the CDR3 reads CASSPASYRLAGDYEQYF. The CDR3 DNA follows: TGTGCCAGCAGTCCTGCGTCGTACAGACTAGCGGGGGACTACGAGCAGTACTTC.

The chain employs TRBV11-2 and TRBJ2-5; D possibly corresponds to TRBD1 (6 bases). The germline V and J ends were trimmed by 5 bases and 5 bases, with 12 bases remaining between them. Germline V gives CDR1 SGHAT, CDR2 FQNNGV. The CDR3 sequence is 13 residues long. The CDR3 region is CASSPRTAETQYF. CDR3 in DNA: TGTGCCAGCAGCCCCCGGACAGCCGAGACCCAGTACTTC.

The chain couples TRBV7-9 to TRBJ1-5; D gene ambiguous. The germline gives CDR1 SEHNR, CDR2 FQNEAQ (reference sequence). The CDR3 contains 11 residues. Trimming cost V 2 bases and J 5 bases, with 1 base left between them. CDR3 coding DNA: TGTGCCAGCAGCTTATATCAGCCCCAGCATTTT. Protein sequence: CASSLYQPQHF. The whole variable domain, remainder taken from reference TRBV7-9 and TRBJ1-5, is DTGVSQNPRHKITKRGQNVTFRCDPISEHNRLYWYRQTLGQGPEFLTYFQNEAQLEKSRLLSDRFSAERPKGSFSTLEIQRTEQGDSAMYLCASSLYQPQHFGDGTRLSIL.

This chain connects TRBV5-1 to TRBJ2-5; the D is unclear. Germline CDR1 and CDR2: SGHRS and YFSETQ. The CDR3 covers 13 residues. V was cut by 0 bases and J by 5 bases, with 8 bases left in between. The CDR3 region is CASSLDRFETQYF. The CDR3 DNA is TGCGCCAGCAGCTTGGATCGGTTCGAGACCCAGTACTTC.

There are a few counts of this clonotype. The V and J genes are TRBV6-2 or TRBV6-3 and TRBJ1-1, with 7 bases lining up with TRBD1. Germline-derived CDR1 and CDR2 are MNHEY and SVGEGT. V trimming: 6 bases; J trimming: 6 bases; junction bases outside the gene matches: 7. CDR3 length: 13 residues. The CDR3, as DNA: TGTGCCAGCAGACCCGTGACAGGGCCTGAAGCTTTCTTT. This sequence encodes CASRPVTGPEAFF.

The gene calls are TRBV4-2 and TRBJ2-1, with 9 bases fitting TRBD2. The CDR3 is made up of 16 amino acids. Germline V gives CDR1 LGHNA, CDR2 YNFKEQ. V was pared by 0 bases and J by 8 bases, with 8 bases of the junction left unmatched. The CDR3 sequence: CASSQELAGGFDEQFF. The CDR3 DNA follows: TGTGCCAGCAGCCAAGAGTTGGCGGGGGGGTTCGATGAGCAGTTCTTC.

This clonotype was detected only a few times. The rearrangement links TRBV4-1 to TRBJ2-2; 8 bases agree with TRBD1. Per the germline V gene, CDR1 is MGHRA and CDR2 is YSYEKL. This CDR3 has 13 residues. The V gene end was trimmed by 4 bases and the J gene end by 9 bases; junction bases not matched to a gene: 4. The CDR3 here is CASSRTGIRELFF. In DNA, the CDR3 is TGCGCCAGCAGCCGGACAGGGATACGGGAGCTGTTTTTT.

This clonotype occurred a few times. V usage is TRBV18 and J usage is TRBJ1-2, with D hard to call. Germline-derived CDR1 and CDR2 are KGHSH and LQKENI. V was cut by 4 bases and J by 1 base, with 7 bases left in between. The CDR3 runs 13 residues. The CDR3 reads CASSHTNNYGYTF. CDR3 nucleotide sequence: TGTGCCAGCTCACATACAAATAACTATGGCTACACCTTC.

The V and J genes are TRBV12-3 or TRBV12-4 and TRBJ1-5, with D tentatively TRBD1 (5 bases). Trimming stripped 2 bases from V and 0 bases from J, with 8 bases between. This CDR3 comprises 15 residues. CDR3 DNA sequence: TGTGCCAGCAGTTTACGGGGGTTTAGCAATCAGCCCCAGCATTTT. Translation gives CASSLRGFSNQPQHF.

The CDR3 region has the DNA TGTGCCAGCAGCTTGCGGGGGAATGGGAACACTGAAGCTTTCTTT. Protein sequence: CASSLRGNGNTEAFF. V usage is TRBV5-5 and J usage is TRBJ1-1, with a tentative D call TRBD1 (5 bases). V lost 1 base, J lost 1 base, and 11 bases lay in between. Germline V lookup: CDR1 SGHKS, CDR2 YYEKEE (reference sequence). The length of the CDR3 is 15 residues.

The rearrangement uses TRBV6-6 and TRBJ1-3, with TRBD1 as a possible D gene (5 bases). With 5 bases removed from V and 0 bases from J, the gap between germline ends came to 20 bases. The CDR3 extends over 18 amino acids. CDR1 is MNHNY, CDR2 SVGAGI, per germline (reference sequence). The CDR3 nucleotides are TGTGCCAGCAGTCTCAGGGTCGGGCCCGAAAGCTCTGGAAACACCATATATTTT. The encoded protein is CASSLRVGPESSGNTIYF.

The rearrangement joins TRBV4-1 to TRBJ1-1, with D unresolved. Between the trimmed V and J ends, which lost 0 bases and 1 base, there was a span of 6 bases. CDR1 and CDR2 from the germline V gene are MGHRA and YSYEKL. The length of the CDR3 is 14 residues. CDR3 in DNA: TGCGCCAGCAGCCAAGAAGGATGGAACACTGAAGCTTTCTTT. It codes for CASSQEGWNTEAFF.

This clonotype showed up many times. J is TRBJ2-7 and V is TRBV5-1; D might be TRBD1 (6 bases). Germline lookup yields CDR1 SGHRS and CDR2 YFSETQ. The ends were cut back, 7 bases at V and 3 bases at J, with 17 bases in the middle. This CDR3 region has 14 residues. The CDR3 DNA reads TGCGCCAGCTGTCCGAGGGGGAACGACTACGAGCAGTACTTC. Encoded protein: CASCPRGNDYEQYF. Supplemented by reference TRBV5-1 and TRBJ2-7, the full variable domain reads KAGVTQTPRYLIKTRGQQVTLSCSPISGHRSVSWYQQTPGQGLQFLFEYFSETQRNKGNFPGRFSGRQFSNSRSEMNVSTLELGDSALYLCASCPRGNDYEQYFGPGTRLTVT.

This chain joins TRBV11-2 and TRBJ2-1; no reliable D call. Trimming removed 0 bases at V and 9 bases at J, with 9 bases between. This CDR3 is built from 13 residues. Germline assignment: CDR1 SGHAT and CDR2 FQNNGV. In DNA form, the CDR3 reads TGTGCCAGCAGCTTAGAAGGTGGTAGTGAGCAGTTCTTC. It is translated as CASSLEGGSEQFF.

The chain uses TRBV7-2 and TRBJ2-4, with D tentatively TRBD1 (5 bases). The CDR3 loop spans 16 amino acids. Trimming stripped 2 bases from V and 6 bases from J, with 17 bases between. The germline gives CDR1 SGHTA, CDR2 FQGNSA. For the CDR3, the DNA is TGTGCCAGCAGCTTAAATGGGGCCCCAAGGGGAAACATTCAGTACTTC. It is translated as CASSLNGAPRGNIQYF. The full variable domain, with the rest looked up from reference TRBV7-2 and TRBJ2-4, is GAGVSQSPSNKVTEKGKDVELRCDPISGHTALYWYRQSLGQGLEFLIYFQGNSAPDKSGLPSDRFSAERTGGSVSTLTIQRTQQEDSAVYLCASSLNGAPRGNIQYFGAGTRLSVL.

The chain uses TRBV6-1 and TRBJ2-1, with D possibly TRBD2 on 5 matching bases. The CDR3 sequence is 14 residues long. Trimming took off 5 bases at V and 5 bases at J, with 13 bases between the two ends. Germline lookup yields CDR1 MNHNS and CDR2 SASEGT. CDR3 DNA: TGTGCCAGCAGTCTCCGGACTGGCAACAATGAGCAGTTCTTC. Protein sequence: CASSLRTGNNEQFF.